Below, 15 T cell receptor beta chains from the same sample are listed, as sequenced in a study of post-analysis software for immune sequencing data. Study findings and constraints: TRBV segments more frequent in patients than in controls numbered several and included TRBV5-6, TRBV5-1 and TRBV20-1.

The authors incorporated unique molecular identifiers into the TCR beta cDNA libraries. TCRdb passed the PCR reads through MiXCR, listing each CDR3 protein once. The sample has fewer than 600,000 distinct CDR3 sequences; roughly 45% are singletons. What these receptors recognize is not known. Specimen: blood. Every receptor here comes from a girl between 5 and 17 years old with multiple sclerosis.

Only one count was recorded for this clonotype. One base away lies a much larger clone, so this may be a sequencing read error. The genes are TRBV6-1 and TRBJ1-2; D unresolved. Trimming pared 7 bases from V and 1 base from J, leaving 10 bases between. CDR1 and CDR2 (germline): MNHNS, SASEGT. This CDR3 comprises 13 residues. In DNA form, the CDR3 reads TGTGCCAGCACAATCCTGCTTAACTATGGCTACACCTTC. This gives the protein CASTILLNYGYTF.

This chain uses TRBV19 with TRBJ1-1; the D is unclear. The CDR3 is 14 residues long. Germline lookup yields CDR1 LNHDA and CDR2 SQIVND (reference sequence). Trimming took off 4 bases at V and 2 bases at J, with 11 bases between the two ends. DNA for the CDR3: TGTGCCAGTAGTAGATGGGCAGGAAACACTGAAGCTTTCTTT. This gives the protein CASSRWAGNTEAFF.

The chain couples TRBV5-1 to TRBJ2-1, with TRBD2 identical over 11 bases. Per the germline V gene, CDR1 is SGHRS and CDR2 is YFSETQ. The V gene end was trimmed by 1 base and the J gene end by 9 bases; junction bases not matched to a gene: 3. CDR3 length: 14 residues. The CDR3 DNA follows: TGCGCCAGCAGCTTGACTAGCGGGAGCCCTGAGCAGTTCTTC. Its translation is CASSLTSGSPEQFF.

This chain links TRBV27 with TRBJ1-2; the D is unclear. In germline, CDR1 is MNHEY, CDR2 SMNVEV (reference sequence). The CDR3 extends over 15 amino acids. V was shortened by 0 bases and J by 4 bases, with 12 bases between the two germline ends. In DNA, the CDR3 is TGTGCCAGCAGTTTATCGGGAGGGTCGCGCTATGGCTACACCTTC. It codes for CASSLSGGSRYGYTF.

The CDR3 here is CASSPMGLHEQFF. The CDR3 DNA reads as TGCGCCAGCAGCCCCATGGGTCTTCATGAGCAGTTCTTC. The V and J genes are TRBV4-1 and TRBJ2-1; D is uncertain. V lost 4 bases to trimming and J lost 8 bases, with 12 bases between them. CDR1 is MGHRA, CDR2 YSYEKL, per germline. This CDR3 has 13 amino acids.

The chain recombines TRBV7-3 with TRBJ2-7; D is possibly TRBD2 (6 bases). Germline V gene data show CDR1 as SGHTA and CDR2 as FQGTGA. The CDR3 has 13 amino acids. Deletions cut 4 bases from V and 5 bases from J, with 12 bases between. The DNA for the CDR3 is TGTGCCAGCAGCTCCTCCGGGAGAAACGAGCAGTACTTC. This gives the protein CASSSSGRNEQYF.

This chain links TRBV29-1 with TRBJ1-2; TRBD1 agrees at 7 bases. Germline trimming cut 5 bases from V and 3 bases from J; bases unmatched to any gene: 6. Germline CDR1 is SQVTM and CDR2 is ANQGSEA. CDR3 length: 13 residues. CDR3 residues: CSVRTGDHYGYTF. Here the CDR3 DNA reads TGCAGCGTTCGCACAGGGGATCACTATGGCTACACCTTC. The full variable domain, its missing parts supplied by reference TRBV29-1 and TRBJ1-2, is SAVISQKPSRDICQRGTSLTIQCQVDSQVTMMFWYRQQPGQSLTLIATANQGSEATYESGFVIDKFPISRPNLTFSTLTVSNMSPEDSSIYLCSVRTGDHYGYTFGSGTRLTVV.

This chain links TRBV6-5 with TRBJ2-1; TRBD1 matches 8 bases. CDR3 length equals 13 residues. The junction had 7 bases not matched to a gene; V was cut back by 8 bases and J by 7 bases. Germline CDR1 is MNHEY and CDR2 is SVGAGI. The CDR3 DNA reads TGTGCCAGCGGCTGGACAGGGCGGAATGAGCAGTTCTTC. It is translated as CASGWTGRNEQFF.

This clonotype was counted only a few times. The V and J genes are TRBV7-2 and TRBJ2-7; TRBD1 matches 7 bases. J lost 2 bases, V lost 2 bases, and 6 bases had no gene match. The CDR3 has 15 amino acids. Germline lookup yields CDR1 SGHTA and CDR2 FQGNSA. The CDR3 sequence is CASSLKRTGPYEQYF. The CDR3 DNA reads as TGTGCCAGCAGCTTAAAGAGGACAGGCCCCTACGAGCAGTACTTC. The complete variable domain, with remaining parts taken from reference TRBV7-2 and TRBJ2-7, reads GAGVSQSPSNKVTEKGKDVELRCDPISGHTALYWYRQSLGQGLEFLIYFQGNSAPDKSGLPSDRFSAERTGGSVSTLTIQRTQQEDSAVYLCASSLKRTGPYEQYFGPGTRLTVT.

This clonotype was detected a few times. The chain joins TRBV5-1 to TRBJ2-3; D not resolved. V was trimmed by 2 bases and J by 5 bases, leaving 12 bases between them. Germline V gene data show CDR1 as SGHRS and CDR2 as YFSETQ. The CDR3 is 14 residues long. The CDR3 sequence is CASSLAVTEDTQYF. CDR3 DNA: TGCGCCAGCAGCTTAGCAGTAACCGAAGATACGCAGTATTTT.

The chain links TRBV7-2 to TRBJ1-2, with D unclear. Trimming shortened V by 5 bases and J by 4 bases, and 14 bases separated the two germline ends. This CDR3 contains 14 residues. Germline CDR1 reads SGHTA; CDR2 reads FQGNSA. CDR3 nucleotides: TGTGCCAGCAGCCCCCGACGGATCCTCTATGGCTACACCTTC. Encoded protein: CASSPRRILYGYTF.

The chain employs TRBV20-1 and TRBJ2-1, with D possibly TRBD2 on 6 matching bases. CDR1 is DFQATT and CDR2 is SNEGSKA in the germline V gene (reference sequence). Trimming pared 6 bases from V and 6 bases from J, leaving 15 bases between. This CDR3 has 13 amino acids. The CDR3 region has the DNA TGCAGTGCCCCCGTCCCCGGGGGCAATGAGCAGTTCTTC. This translates into CSAPVPGGNEQFF.

The J gene is TRBJ2-1, the V gene TRBV7-2; the match to TRBD2 covers 8 bases. The CDR3 is made up of 16 amino acids. CDR1 SGHTA and CDR2 FQGNSA come from the germline V gene. Germline trimming cut 6 bases from V and 5 bases from J; bases unmatched to any gene: 12. The CDR3 reads CASRGGWTSFHNEQFF. The CDR3 coding sequence is TGTGCCAGCAGGGGGGGTTGGACTAGCTTTCACAATGAGCAGTTCTTC.

This clonotype has only a few counts. The V gene is TRBV3-1, the J gene TRBJ2-1, with 7 nucleotides matching TRBD2. V lost 0 bases to trimming and J lost 7 bases; unmatched junction nucleotides: 9. This CDR3 region has 16 residues. Germline values: CDR1 LGHDT, CDR2 YNNKEL (reference sequence). CDR3 DNA sequence: TGTGCCAGCAGCCAAGACATGGGCGGGAGAGGGAATGAGCAGTTCTTC. It encodes CASSQDMGGRGNEQFF.

The gene calls are TRBV7-8 and TRBJ2-7, with a tentative D call TRBD2 (6 bases). Trimming pared 8 bases from V and 3 bases from J, leaving 14 bases between. The CDR3 totals 13 residues. Germline V gene data show CDR1 as SGHVS and CDR2 as FQNEAQ. CDR3: CASRAGSNYEQYF. The CDR3 DNA reads TGTGCCAGCCGGGCGGGGAGTAACTACGAGCAGTACTTC.